This TCR beta chain was obtained from a study of beta chain features in type 1 diabetes. CDR3 length equals 15 residues. Per the germline V gene, CDR1 is SGHTA and CDR2 is FQGNSA. Findings of the study overall: Significant though moderate, a shortening of TCRB CDR3s appeared in all four CD4+ subsets of Type 1 diabetes patients.

Expressed TCRB transcripts were sequenced after all isolated RNA was converted to cDNA. Naive, central memory and regulatory T cell samples yielded approximately 3.3 million reads on average. The repertoire was sequenced with immunoSEQ multiplex PCR; TCRdb's copy has only in-frame clones and lacks some. This repertoire shows over 200,000 clones, 11% found once; its top ten account for around 0.017%. This clone was observed a handful of times. Its specificity is unknown. An end of the junction differs from the germline gene, which may be a read error. The sequence came from a man in his thirties or forties with type 1 diabetes. Sequencing used naive CD4+ T cells from blood. V usage is TRBV7-2 and J usage is TRBJ2-7; 7 nucleotides line up with TRBD1. The CDR3: CASSLTGTASHEQYF. The CDR3 nucleotides read TGTGCCAGCAGCTTGACCGGGACAGCCTCCCACGAGCAGTACTTC.